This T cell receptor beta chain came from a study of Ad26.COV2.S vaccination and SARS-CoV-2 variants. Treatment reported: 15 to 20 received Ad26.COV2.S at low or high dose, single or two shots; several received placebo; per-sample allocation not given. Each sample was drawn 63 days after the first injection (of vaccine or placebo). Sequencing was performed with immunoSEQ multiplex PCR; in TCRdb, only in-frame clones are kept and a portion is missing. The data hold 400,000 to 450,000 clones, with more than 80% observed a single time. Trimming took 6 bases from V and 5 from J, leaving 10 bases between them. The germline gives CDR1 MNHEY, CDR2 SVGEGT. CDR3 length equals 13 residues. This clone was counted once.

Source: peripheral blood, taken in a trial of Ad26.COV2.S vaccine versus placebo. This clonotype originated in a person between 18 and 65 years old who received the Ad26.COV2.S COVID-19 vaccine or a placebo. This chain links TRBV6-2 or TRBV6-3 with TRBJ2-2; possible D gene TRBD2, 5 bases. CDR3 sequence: CASSLRGTGELFF. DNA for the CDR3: TGTGCCAGCAGCCTTCGGGGAACCGGGGAGCTGTTTTTT.